The following is a TCR beta chain sequence with its context. Treg sorting used a CD4+CD25+CD127-/low gate. In TCRdb, the 5' RACE reads were re-called with MiXCR into one record per CDR3 protein. Among 52,000 or so distinct CDR3 sequences, roughly 20% were seen once, and the ten largest hold 3.2%. Germline V gene sequence: CDR1 MDHEN, CDR2 SYDVKM. The CDR3 has 15 amino acids. V dropped 3 bases and J dropped 3 bases, with 11 bases sitting between them. The sequenced material came from tumor-infiltrating Tregs sorted from the breast tumor. The receptor's source is a female donor with breast cancer. The rearrangement uses TRBV28 and TRBJ1-4, with D perhaps matching TRBD1 (5 bases). CDR3 region: CASSLSGTANEKLFF. In DNA, the CDR3 is TGTGCCAGCAGTTTGTCCGGGACGGCTAATGAAAAACTGTTTTTT.